This T cell receptor beta chain was found in a study of shared clonotypes between healthy human individuals. This CDR3 comprises 15 residues. From germline, CDR1 is SGHAT and CDR2 FQNNGV. V dropped 4 bases and J dropped 5; count of bases not matched to a gene: 7. The study ran the assay at deep level. Replicate PCRs run on sorted subsets employed about 220 ng DNA, approximately 30,000 T cell genomes. Libraries were prepared by immunoSEQ multiplex PCR; TCRdb keeps only in-frame clonotypes and omits some of them. Among about 1,800,000 clones, less than 95% were seen once, and the ten largest hold 0.9% to 1.5%. General study points: Among the subsets, naive ones generally showed larger estimated richness than memory ones.

Naive-designated CD8 cells lacked CD45RO, were positively enriched for CCR7, and omitted terminally differentiated effector memory CD45RA+ cells. Comment on this clone: Antigen: not known.

The sequenced sample was naive CD8+ T cells sorted from blood. V is TRBV11-2 and J is TRBJ2-7, with 11 positions matching TRBD2. The receptor was isolated from a young man in good health. The CDR3 spells CASSSPTSGSHEQYF. In DNA form, the CDR3 reads TGTGCCAGCAGCTCGCCTACTAGCGGGAGCCACGAGCAGTACTTC.